This entry concerns a single T cell receptor (beta chain). The target antigen is unknown. The sample belongs to a study of T cell repertoires in cytomegalovirus infection. In the study overall: Recently identified HLA-C-restricted CMV epitopes and well-studied HLA-B-restricted CMV epitopes were used by the study. It was the public TCR beta signatures that indicated both CMV infection and matching HLA type. Points from the study as a whole: Within the response measured ex vivo, HLA-C-restricted CMV-specific TCR beta clonotypes were dominant. Summed frequency of shared TCR beta families picked out CMV carriers who also had the relevant HLA.

There are 14 residues in the CDR3. V lost 4 bases, J lost 4 bases, and 13 bases lay in between. Per the germline V gene, CDR1 is LNHDA and CDR2 is SQIVND (reference sequence). A single record per CDR3 protein comes from TCRdb applying MiXCR to the reads. The data hold around 340,000 distinct CDR3 sequences, with about 28% observed a single time. The sequencing used cultured PBMCs, collected from culture after CMV antigen stimulation. This receptor was identified in a human donor in good health (CMV status not recorded). Some clones in this sample may be carry-over from other donors' samples. The V gene is TRBV19, the J gene TRBJ1-2, with D perhaps matching TRBD1 (6 bases). CDR3 DNA sequence: TGTGCCAGTAGTACAGGGGACACTCTCTATGGCTACACCTTC. Protein product: CASSTGDTLYGYTF.